These 28 T cell receptor beta chains originate from one sample sequenced in a study of blood T cells in healthy people across ages (dated by TCRdb to about 2015). Library creation used 5' RACE. Sequenced using an Illumina HiSeq 2500. A second PCR of roughly 6 to 11 cycles was performed with a sample-barcoded 5' primer and a J-beta primer mix. TCRdb ran its own pipeline on the public reads, namely fastp trimming at Q25 and MiXCR clone calling, and kept in-frame beta chains. Entries are consolidated by CDR3 protein sequence, retaining the most common genes and DNA. Present in this sample are approximately 1,000,000 distinct CDR3 sequences, 40% to 55% of which were seen just once. 15% to 20% of the sample is taken by the ten largest. Sequencing used blood. Source of these receptors: a woman in her sixties in good health.

This clonotype was seen a handful of times. The rearrangement uses TRBV7-9 and TRBJ2-6; 8 bases agree with TRBD1. V was pared by 6 bases and J by 0 bases, with 10 bases of the junction left unmatched. From germline, CDR1 is SEHNR and CDR2 FQNEAQ (reference sequence). The CDR3 contains 18 residues. The CDR3 is CASRPTGAAASGANVLTF. The CDR3 nucleotides read TGTGCCAGCAGGCCGACAGGGGCGGCTGCCTCTGGGGCCAACGTCCTGACTTTC.

This chain joins TRBV27 and TRBJ2-7; 11 bases are a match to TRBD2. V shed 3 bases, J shed 3 bases, and the junction held 4 bases outside the gene matches. Germline V gene data show CDR1 as MNHEY and CDR2 as SMNVEV (reference sequence). The CDR3 has 15 residues. The CDR3 DNA sequence: TGTGCCAGCAGTTTCTCTAGCGGGGGGTTCTACGAGCAGTACTTC. Translation gives CASSFSSGGFYEQYF.

The chain recombines TRBV5-6 with TRBJ2-1; a possible D gene is TRBD1 (5 bases). V was shortened by 1 base and J by 0 bases, with 8 bases between the two germline ends. CDR1 is SGHDT and CDR2 is YYEEEE in the germline V gene. The CDR3 contains 15 residues. In DNA form, the CDR3 reads TGTGCCAGCAGCTTGAGGACACTCTCCTACAATGAGCAGTTCTTC. Its translation is CASSLRTLSYNEQFF. The full variable domain, its missing parts supplied by reference TRBV5-6 and TRBJ2-1, is DAGVTQSPTHLIKTRGQQVTLRCSPKSGHDTVSWYQQALGQGPQFIFQYYEEEERQRGNFPDRFSGHQFPNYSSELNVNALLLGDSALYLCASSLRTLSYNEQFFGPGTRLTVL.

The rearrangement joins TRBV20-1 to TRBJ2-7; perhaps TRBD1 as D (6 bases). V was clipped by 0 bases and J by 0 bases, with 9 bases between them. The CDR3 has 14 amino acids. Germline CDR1 reads DFQATT; CDR2 reads SNEGSKA (reference sequence). The chain's CDR3 is CSARDVGGSYEQYF. The CDR3 DNA reads TGCAGTGCTAGAGATGTAGGGGGCTCCTACGAGCAGTACTTC.

The table lists this clonotype with a few counts. The V and J genes are TRBV18 and TRBJ2-1, with D possibly TRBD1 on 5 matching bases. V was cut by 4 bases and J by 0 bases, with 13 bases left in between. The CDR3 has 16 amino acids. In germline, CDR1 is KGHSH, CDR2 LQKENI. CDR3: CASSLNRGASYNEQFF. The CDR3 DNA sequence: TGTGCCAGCTCACTCAATAGGGGTGCCTCCTACAATGAGCAGTTCTTC.

The chain combines TRBV3-1 with TRBJ1-1, with a possible D match to TRBD1 (5 bases). The CDR3 has 15 amino acids. Per germline, CDR1 LGHDT and CDR2 YNNKEL (reference sequence). Trimming left V 0 bases short and J 1 base short, with 9 bases between. Written as DNA, the CDR3 is TGTGCCAGCAGCCAAGAGGGGGTAAGGAACACTGAAGCTTTCTTT. This codes for CASSQEGVRNTEAFF. The whole variable domain, filled in from reference TRBV3-1 and TRBJ1-1, reads DTAVSQTPKYLVTQMGNDKSIKCEQNLGHDTMYWYKQDSKKFLKIMFSYNNKELIINETVPNRFSPKSPDKAHLNLHINSLELGDSAVYFCASSQEGVRNTEAFFGQGTRLTVV.

The chain couples TRBV14 to TRBJ2-2; 8 positions agree with TRBD1. This CDR3 comprises 16 residues. J was trimmed by 6 bases and V by 1 base; bases with no gene match: 7. The germline V gene has CDR1 SGHDN and CDR2 FVKESK. The CDR3 protein is CASSQVGRGQSGELFF. CDR3 nucleotide sequence: TGTGCCAGCAGCCAAGTCGGCAGGGGGCAATCCGGGGAGCTGTTTTTT.

This clonotype was seen once. The CDR3 DNA sequence: TGTGCCAGCAGCCAATGGGTTCAGGGGAACACTGAAGCTTTCTTT. Protein product: CASSQWVQGNTEAFF. The rearrangement uses TRBV7-9 and TRBJ1-1; a weak D match, TRBD1 (5 bases). V was pared by 5 bases and J by 1 base, with 14 bases between. From germline, CDR1 is SEHNR and CDR2 FQNEAQ (reference sequence). CDR3 length: 15 residues.

There are a few counts of this clonotype. The V and J genes are TRBV2 and TRBJ2-1; maybe TRBD1 (5 bases). The V gene's germline CDR1 is SNHLY and CDR2 FYNNEI. This CDR3 is built from 13 residues. The V gene lost 3 bases and the J gene lost 7 bases, with 10 bases spanning the gap. The CDR3 nucleotides read TGTGCCAGCAGTGAGCGCAGGGCTAATGAGCAGTTCTTC. Translation gives CASSERRANEQFF.

This clonotype occurred once. The chain has TRBV10-2 and TRBJ2-7; TRBD1 matches 11 bases. This CDR3 contains 15 residues. Trimming at V came to 2 bases and at J to 7 bases, leaving 7 bases not matched to a gene. Germline lookup yields CDR1 WSHSY and CDR2 SAAADI. The CDR3: CASSENGQGAREQYF. CDR3 DNA sequence: TGCGCCAGCAGTGAGAACGGACAGGGGGCTAGGGAGCAGTACTTC.

The chain is built from TRBV20-1 and TRBJ2-1; D gene ambiguous. Deletions cut 6 bases from V and 8 bases from J, with 11 bases between. The CDR3 is made up of 11 amino acids. Germline V gives CDR1 DFQATT, CDR2 SNEGSKA (reference sequence). The CDR3, as DNA: TGCAGTGCGGGATCGGTCTATGAGCAGTTCTTC. Its protein product is CSAGSVYEQFF.

DNA of the CDR3: TGTGCCAGCAGTGCCGGAGGGCCTGGGGGCGAGCAGTACTTC. It codes for CASSAGGPGGEQYF. The V call is TRBV27, the J call TRBJ2-7; perhaps TRBD2 as D (6 bases). The CDR3 is 14 residues long. Trimming stripped 5 bases from V and 6 bases from J, with 17 bases between. The germline gives CDR1 MNHEY, CDR2 SMNVEV (reference sequence).

The chain joins TRBV27 to TRBJ2-3, with D possibly matching TRBD2 (5 bases). CDR1 is MNHEY and CDR2 is SMNVEV in the germline V gene (reference sequence). V was shortened by 3 bases and J by 2 bases, with 9 bases between the two germline ends. This CDR3 region has 14 residues. The CDR3 here is CASSFGIPTDTQYF. In DNA, the CDR3 is TGTGCCAGCAGTTTCGGGATTCCCACAGATACGCAGTATTTT.

The chain joins TRBV20-1 to TRBJ1-2, with D unresolved. Per germline, CDR1 DFQATT and CDR2 SNEGSKA (reference sequence). The V and J ends lost 6 bases and 3 bases respectively, with 14 bases between them. This CDR3 spans 13 amino acids. The CDR3 spells CSAVLPWDYGYTF. Here the CDR3 DNA reads TGCAGTGCCGTACTACCCTGGGACTATGGCTACACCTTC.

This clonotype appeared a single time. At one end, the junction sequence differs from germline, possibly due to a read error. This chain uses TRBV7-9 with TRBJ2-5, with a possible D match to TRBD1 (6 bases). This CDR3 has 15 amino acids. CDR1 and CDR2 (germline): SEHNR, FQNEAQ (reference sequence). In DNA form, the CDR3 reads TGCGCCAGCAGCCCATCCGGACAGCCACAAGAGACCCGGTACTTC. This translates into CASSPSGQPQETRYF. The full variable domain, with the rest looked up from reference TRBV7-9 and TRBJ2-5, is DTGVSQNPRHKITKRGQNVTFRCDPISEHNRLYWYRQTLGQGPEFLTYFQNEAQLEKSRLLSDRFSAERPKGSFSTLEIQRTEQGDSAMYLCASSPSGQPQETRYFGPGTRLLVL.

The rearrangement uses TRBV18 and TRBJ2-7; D gene uncertain. V was shortened by 2 bases and J by 6 bases, with 5 bases between the two germline ends. Germline values: CDR1 KGHSH, CDR2 LQKENI. The CDR3 loop spans 11 amino acids. The CDR3 DNA reads TGTGCCAGCTCACCATCAGCCGAGCAGTACTTC. It translates to CASSPSAEQYF.

This rearrangement joins TRBV2 to TRBJ2-1, with TRBD1 matching over 7 bases. Germline-derived CDR1 and CDR2 are SNHLY and FYNNEI. The CDR3 has 15 amino acids. The trim removed 7 bases at V and 0 bases at J, leaving 6 bases unmatched. The CDR3 DNA reads as TGTGCCAGCACCGGGACAGACAGCTCCTACAATGAGCAGTTCTTC. Its translation is CASTGTDSSYNEQFF.

This clonotype was seen only a few times. The chain recombines TRBV25-1 with TRBJ2-1, with 8 bases fitting TRBD1. The V gene end was trimmed by 6 bases and the J gene end by 4 bases; junction bases not matched to a gene: 20. Germline CDR1 and CDR2: MGHDK and SYGVNS. There are 19 residues in the CDR3. This CDR3 reads CASSPSGQGARLVYNEQFF. In DNA, the CDR3 is TGTGCCAGCAGCCCCTCTGGACAGGGAGCCCGACTCGTTTACAATGAGCAGTTCTTC.

This sequence joins TRBV20-1 and TRBJ2-5; the match to TRBD1 covers 8 bases. Germline V gene sequence: CDR1 DFQATT, CDR2 SNEGSKA (reference sequence). CDR3 length: 14 amino acids. After removal of 5 bases from V and 5 bases from J, the junction contained 10 bases not matched to a gene. The CDR3 reads CSAPLRTGRETQYF. The CDR3 DNA reads as TGCAGTGCTCCATTAAGGACAGGGAGGGAGACCCAGTACTTC.

This rearrangement joins TRBV20-1 to TRBJ1-1; D gene unclear. Germline V gives CDR1 DFQATT, CDR2 SNEGSKA (reference sequence). Trimming removed 3 bases at V and 2 bases at J, with 13 bases between. The CDR3 sequence is 14 residues long. The CDR3 DNA reads TGCAGTGCTAGCCCCCCAAAGGTAAACACTGAAGCTTTCTTT. Translating gives CSASPPKVNTEAFF.

The chain couples TRBV28 to TRBJ2-1; 7 bases agree with TRBD2. With 5 bases clipped from V and 3 bases from J, the junction kept 13 bases outside the gene matches. The length of the CDR3 is 17 residues. CDR1 and CDR2 (germline): MDHEN, SYDVKM. Here the CDR3 reads CASSPLRTSTLYNEQFF. For the CDR3, the DNA is TGTGCCAGCAGTCCCCTACGGACTAGTACGCTCTACAATGAGCAGTTCTTC. The full variable domain, in which reference TRBV28 and TRBJ2-1 provide the parts outside the CDR3, is DVKVTQSSRYLVKRTGEKVFLECVQDMDHENMFWYRQDPGLGLRLIYFSYDVKMKEKGDIPEGYSVSREKKERFSLILESASTNQTSMYLCASSPLRTSTLYNEQFFGPGTRLTVL.

This clonotype was observed a handful of times. This chain uses TRBV7-7 with TRBJ2-3, with 12 bases fitting TRBD2. Trimming took 3 bases from V and 6 from J; bases not matched to a gene: 7. In germline, CDR1 is SSHAT, CDR2 FNYEAQ (reference sequence). The CDR3 consists of 16 residues. CDR3 sequence (DNA): TGTGCCAGCAGCTTGGCTAGCGGGAGGGTATCGGATACGCAGTATTTT. Its protein product is CASSLASGRVSDTQYF.

The CDR3 sequence is CASSLGTRTPGANVLTF. The CDR3 coding sequence is TGTGCCAGCAGTTTAGGCACCCGCACCCCTGGGGCCAACGTCCTGACTTTC. V is TRBV12-3 or TRBV12-4 and J is TRBJ2-6, with unresolved D. The CDR3 spans 17 residues. The ends were cut back, 1 base at V and 2 bases at J, with 12 bases in the middle.

The chain recombines TRBV6-1 with TRBJ2-7; TRBD1 agrees at 10 bases. V dropped 5 bases and J dropped 3; count of bases not matched to a gene: 7. The CDR3 runs to 15 residues. CDR1 and CDR2 from the germline V gene are MNHNS and SASEGT. This CDR3 reads CASSPGQGNYYEQYF. The DNA of the CDR3 is TGTGCCAGCAGTCCGGGACAGGGGAACTACTACGAGCAGTACTTC.

The gene calls are TRBV18 and TRBJ2-4; D is unresolved. The CDR3 has 16 amino acids. V dropped 0 bases and J dropped 8 bases, with 17 bases sitting between them. CDR1 KGHSH and CDR2 LQKENI come from the germline V gene. The CDR3 region has the DNA TGTGCCAGCTCACCACCAGGAGCTCGGCCCACTTACATTCAGTACTTC. Its translation: CASSPPGARPTYIQYF.

In its sample, this clonotype was seen a few times. The chain uses TRBV11-3 and TRBJ2-3, with 9 bases identical to TRBD1. With 5 bases clipped from V and 2 bases from J, the junction kept 5 bases outside the gene matches. Germline V gene data show CDR1 as SGHNT and CDR2 as YENEEA. CDR3 size: 15 residues. In nucleotides, the CDR3 is TGTGCCAGCAGCCCGGGACAGGGAGTCACAGATACGCAGTATTTT. Its translation: CASSPGQGVTDTQYF. The entire variable domain, with the rest obtained from reference TRBV11-3 and TRBJ2-3, is as follows: EAGVVQSPRYKIIEKKQPVAFWCNPISGHNTLYWYLQNLGQGPELLIRYENEEAVDDSQLPKDRFSAERLKGVDSTLKIQPAELGDSAVYLCASSPGQGVTDTQYFGPGTRLTVL.

The sample holds many counts of this clonotype. The chain combines TRBV24-1 with TRBJ2-3; no firm D call. V lost 6 bases to trimming and J lost 6 bases, with 6 bases between them. This CDR3 is 11 amino acids long. Germline V gives CDR1 KGHDR, CDR2 SFDVKD. The CDR3 spells CATSLGDTQYF. CDR3 nucleotides: TGTGCCACCAGTCTGGGGGATACGCAGTATTTT.

V gene TRBV12-3 or TRBV12-4 combines with J gene TRBJ2-3, with D hard to call. CDR3 length: 15 amino acids. Deletions cut 7 bases from V and 0 bases from J, with 14 bases between. The DNA for the CDR3 is TGTGCCAGCACCCGGATTGGTGCTAGCACAGATACGCAGTATTTT. Protein product: CASTRIGASTDTQYF.